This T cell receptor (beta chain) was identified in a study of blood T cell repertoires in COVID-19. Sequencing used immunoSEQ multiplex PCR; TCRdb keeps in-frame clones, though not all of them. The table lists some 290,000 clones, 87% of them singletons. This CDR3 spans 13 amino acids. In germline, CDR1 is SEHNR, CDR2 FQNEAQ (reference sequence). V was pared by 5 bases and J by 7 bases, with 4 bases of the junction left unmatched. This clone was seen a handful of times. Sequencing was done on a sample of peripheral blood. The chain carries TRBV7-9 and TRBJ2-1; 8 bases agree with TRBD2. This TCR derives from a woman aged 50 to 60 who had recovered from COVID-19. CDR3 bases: TGTGCCAGCAGCACGGGGGGGCGGAATGAGCAGTTCTTC. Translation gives CASSTGGRNEQFF. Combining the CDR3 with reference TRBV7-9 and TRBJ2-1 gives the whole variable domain DTGVSQNPRHKITKRGQNVTFRCDPISEHNRLYWYRQTLGQGPEFLTYFQNEAQLEKSRLLSDRFSAERPKGSFSTLEIQRTEQGDSAMYLCASSTGGRNEQFFGPGTRLTVL.